This TCR beta chain was identified in a study of regulatory T cells in long-lasting Graves disease. Per the germline V gene, CDR1 is SQVTM and CDR2 is ANQGSEA. The CDR3 loop spans 12 amino acids. V shed 6 bases and J shed 2 bases, with 9 bases lying between them. Construction of TCR beta libraries relied on iRepertoire HTBI primers and on Arm-PCR targeting CDR3 regions. Each CDR3 protein is one row after TCRdb ran MiXCR on the multiplex PCR reads. The sample yields 550,000 to 700,000 distinct CDR3 sequences, about 16% seen once. Documented time point: newly diagnosed GD, antithyroid drugs for less than 3 months. From RNA extracted from PBMCs, the TCR library was made. Separately, the same data were catalogued under a study of T cells in Graves' hyperthyroidism and ophthalmopathy.

This TCR was recovered from a man aged 18 to 35 with Graves disease. The specimen comprised peripheral blood mononuclear cells (PBMCs), sampled at new diagnosis, from a patient treated with antithyroid drugs. The chain links TRBV29-1 to TRBJ2-3; possible D gene TRBD1, 5 bases. CDR3 in DNA: TGCAGCGTATTGACAGACACAGATACGCAGTATTTT. Amino acids: CSVLTDTDTQYF.